Sequencing of this T cell receptor (beta chain) was carried out in a study of blood T cell repertoires in COVID-19. Which cohort a participant joined came from the clinical history participants gave. The CDR3 contains 12 residues. Germline lookup yields CDR1 MNHEY and CDR2 SVGAGI. Trimming took 6 bases from V and 12 from J; bases not matched to a gene: 6. This table comes from immunoSEQ multiplex PCR, and its TCRdb copy is limited to in-frame clones, with some not included. The repertoire includes roughly 160,000 clones, around 79% of them detected once, and 9.5% to 11% sits in the top ten. The chain employs TRBV6-5 and TRBJ1-5; 9 bases fit TRBD1. The sequencing input was PBMCs or T cells enriched from blood (not recorded which). This TCR was recovered from a man aged 45-65 years who had recovered from COVID-19. The CDR3: CASSRGQGHQHF. In nucleotides, the CDR3 is TGTGCCAGCAGCCGAGGACAGGGGCACCAGCATTTT.